This is a list of T cell receptor beta chains from one sample in a study of blood T cell repertoires in COVID-19. The method was immunoSEQ multiplex PCR; TCRdb's version includes in-frame clones alone and lacks a portion of them. The sample consists of a few hundred thousand clones, roughly 85% of them appearing once. The sample taken for sequencing was PBMCs or T cells enriched from blood (not recorded which). The receptors shown here come from a young man who had recovered from COVID-19. Each CDR3 is given with its conserved first and last residue. The D gene is left open where the match is weak. The listing skips clone size in some rows; elsewhere it reads once, few, many or a size class.

D gene: TRBD1; clone size: -; V gene: TRBV5-1; J gene: TRBJ1-1; CDR3 DNA: TGCGCCAGCAGCCCCGACAGGGTGACTGAAGCTTTCTTT; CDR3 protein: CASSPDRVTEAFF
D gene: TRBD1; clone size: -; V gene: TRBV2; J gene: TRBJ2-1; CDR3 DNA: TGTGCCAGCAGTTCACCAGACAGGGCGGTCTTCTTC; CDR3 protein: CASSSPDRAVFF
D gene: TRBD2; clone size: -; V gene: TRBV5-6; J gene: TRBJ2-3; CDR3 DNA: TGTGCCAGCAGCTGGCGTGGGAGCGGGGGCTTCCACACAGATACGCAGTATTTT; CDR3 protein: CASSWRGSGGFHTDTQYF
D gene: -; clone size: -; V gene: TRBV10-3; J gene: TRBJ2-3; CDR3 DNA: TGTGCCATCAGTGAATTCGGTGTAGCGGCCACAGATACGCAGTATTTT; CDR3 protein: CAISEFGVAATDTQYF
D gene: TRBD1; clone size: -; V gene: TRBV27; J gene: TRBJ2-2; CDR3 DNA: TGTGCCAGCAGTTTAACAGGGGCGGACACCGGGGAGCTGTTTTTT; CDR3 protein: CASSLTGADTGELFF
D gene: TRBD2; clone size: -; V gene: TRBV4-1; J gene: TRBJ2-3; CDR3 DNA: TGCGCCAGCAGCCAAGATGAGGGACTAGCGGGGGGCCCGATCACAGATACGCAGTATTTT; CDR3 protein: CASSQDEGLAGGPITDTQYF
D gene: -; clone size: -; V gene: TRBV4-1; J gene: TRBJ1-1; CDR3 DNA: TGCGCCAGCAGCCCACGGGTTGGACTTAACACTGAAGCTTTCTTT; CDR3 protein: CASSPRVGLNTEAFF
D gene: -; clone size: -; V gene: TRBV5-8; J gene: TRBJ2-2; CDR3 DNA: TGTGCCAGCAGCTTCCTGGGGGCATCAGCCGGGGAGCTGTTTTTT; CDR3 protein: CASSFLGASAGELFF
D gene: -; clone size: -; V gene: TRBV5-1; J gene: TRBJ2-5; CDR3 DNA: TGCGCCAGCAGCCCGAGCCAAGAGACCCAGTACTTC; CDR3 protein: CASSPSQETQYF
D gene: -; clone size: once; V gene: TRBV7-9; J gene: TRBJ1-1; CDR3 DNA: TGTGCCAGCAGCTTAGGCAGAATGAACACTGAAGCTTTCTTT; CDR3 protein: CASSLGRMNTEAFF
D gene: -; clone size: -; V gene: TRBV2; J gene: TRBJ2-7; CDR3 DNA: TGTGCCAGCACGCAGGAAAAGAACGAGCAGTACTTC; CDR3 protein: CASTQEKNEQYF
D gene: -; clone size: -; V gene: TRBV2; J gene: TRBJ1-4; CDR3 DNA: TGTGCCAGCCGAAGGGGGACTAATGAAAAACTGTTTTTT; CDR3 protein: CASRRGTNEKLFF
D gene: -; clone size: -; V gene: TRBV24-1; J gene: TRBJ1-5; CDR3 DNA: TGTGCCACCAGTGACGGGTCGGGATACCAGCCCCAGCATTTT; CDR3 protein: CATSDGSGYQPQHF
D gene: TRBD1; clone size: -; V gene: TRBV6-4; J gene: TRBJ1-6; CDR3 DNA: TGTGCCAGCAGTGACGAGGGACAGGGGAATTCACCCCTCCACTTT; CDR3 protein: CASSDEGQGNSPLHF
D gene: TRBD2; clone size: -; V gene: TRBV7-3; J gene: TRBJ2-3; CDR3 DNA: TGTGCCAGCAGCTTTCTAGCGGGGTACACAGATACGCAGTATTTT; CDR3 protein: CASSFLAGYTDTQYF
D gene: TRBD1; clone size: -; V gene: TRBV4-1; J gene: TRBJ1-5; CDR3 DNA: TGCGCCAGCAGCCAGCAGGGGGCAAATCAGCCCCAGCATTTT; CDR3 protein: CASSQQGANQPQHF
D gene: -; clone size: -; V gene: TRBV7-2; J gene: TRBJ2-7; CDR3 DNA: TGTGCCAGCAGCTTAGCTAGCGGCACCTACGAGCAGTACTTC; CDR3 protein: CASSLASGTYEQYF
D gene: TRBD1; clone size: -; V gene: TRBV29-1; J gene: TRBJ1-2; CDR3 DNA: TGCAGCGTCGGCCGGGACAGTACCACAGGGGCCGATGGCTACACCTTC; CDR3 protein: CSVGRDSTTGADGYTF
D gene: TRBD1; clone size: -; V gene: TRBV11-2; J gene: TRBJ2-5; CDR3 DNA: TGTGCCAGCAGCGCCCCGACAGGGGGTGGAGAGACCCAGTACTTC; CDR3 protein: CASSAPTGGGETQYF
D gene: TRBD2; clone size: -; V gene: TRBV19; J gene: TRBJ2-3; CDR3 DNA: TGTGCCAGTACGATGTTGGGGGGGAGCACAGATACGCAGTATTTT; CDR3 protein: CASTMLGGSTDTQYF
D gene: TRBD1; clone size: medium-sized; V gene: TRBV5-1; J gene: TRBJ2-7; CDR3 DNA: TGCGCCAGCAGCGCAACCGGGACAGGTGCCGAGCAGTACTTC; CDR3 protein: CASSATGTGAEQYF
D gene: -; clone size: -; V gene: TRBV18; J gene: TRBJ2-5; CDR3 DNA: TGTGCCAGCTCACCCCTTAGGGGAGAGACCCAGTACTTC; CDR3 protein: CASSPLRGETQYF
D gene: -; clone size: -; V gene: TRBV5-1; J gene: TRBJ1-1; CDR3 DNA: TGCGCCAGCAGCTTAATGGCCGAGGGAGGGTCCACTGAAGCTTTCTTT; CDR3 protein: CASSLMAEGGSTEAFF
D gene: TRBD2; clone size: -; V gene: TRBV5-1; J gene: TRBJ2-2; CDR3 DNA: TGCGCCAGCAGCTGGGGAGTAGCGGGGGGAAACACCGGGGAGCTGTTTTTT; CDR3 protein: CASSWGVAGGNTGELFF
D gene: -; clone size: -; V gene: TRBV14; J gene: TRBJ2-7; CDR3 DNA: TGTGCCAGCAGCCAAGACTACTCCTACGAGCAGTACTTC; CDR3 protein: CASSQDYSYEQYF
D gene: -; clone size: -; V gene: TRBV14; J gene: TRBJ2-5; CDR3 DNA: TGTGCCAGCAGCTCTCCTAATTCGTGGAGTTCTCAAGAGACCCAGTACTTC; CDR3 protein: CASSSPNSWSSQETQYF
D gene: -; clone size: -; V gene: TRBV10-3; J gene: TRBJ2-3; CDR3 DNA: TGTGCCATCAGTGTTGGGGGGGGCAGGACAGATACGCAGTATTTT; CDR3 protein: CAISVGGGRTDTQYF
D gene: -; clone size: -; V gene: TRBV7-8; J gene: TRBJ1-3; CDR3 DNA: TGTGCCAGCAGCCCCCAGTTCGGGGGAACGAGAGGAAACACCATATATTTT; CDR3 protein: CASSPQFGGTRGNTIYF